The following is a T cell receptor (beta chain) sequence with its context. This sample is drawn from a study of shared clonotypes between healthy human individuals. Clones were read by immunoSEQ multiplex PCR, and TCRdb kept only the in-frame ones, dropping some. Here the sample spans over 1.5 million clones, approximately 98% being singletons. V trimming: 3 bases; J trimming: 7 bases; junction bases outside the gene matches: 6. Per the germline V gene, CDR1 is SGDLS and CDR2 is YYNGEE. There are 15 residues in the CDR3. The TCR was taken from a man aged 30 to 39 in good health. Material: naive CD4+ T cells sorted from blood. The subset here: CD45RA+ positively selected. The V gene is TRBV9, the J gene TRBJ2-1; TRBD2 matches 11 bases. The CDR3 DNA reads as TGTGCCAGCAGCGCACTAGCGGGAGCCGGGAATGAGCAGTTCTTC. Its protein product is CASSALAGAGNEQFF.